One and the same sample provided the 2 T cell receptor beta chains below, sequenced in a study of blood T cell repertoires in COVID-19. TCRdb keeps only in-frame clones here, not all; method: immunoSEQ multiplex PCR. Altogether tens of thousands of clones are present, about 80% being singletons, with the ten largest covering approximately 8.9%. Sequencing was done on a sample of peripheral blood. These receptors originate from a man older than 75 with COVID-19, enrolled during active disease.

The chain links TRBV28 to TRBJ1-5, with 8 bases identical to TRBD1. The V gene end was trimmed by 7 bases and the J gene end by 3 bases; junction bases not matched to a gene: 11. Germline lookup yields CDR1 MDHEN and CDR2 SYDVKM. CDR3 length: 16 residues. The CDR3 here is CASTGGTGSLNQPQHF. The CDR3 nucleotides read TGTGCCAGCACCGGGGGGACAGGCTCCCTCAATCAGCCCCAGCATTTT.

The gene calls are TRBV6-2 or TRBV6-3 and TRBJ1-5, with D possibly TRBD1 on 6 matching bases. The CDR3 has 12 residues. V gave up 6 bases and J gave up 6 bases, with 9 bases separating them. Germline CDR1 is MNHEY and CDR2 is SVGEGT. CDR3 loop: CASSPDSQPQHF. CDR3 sequence (DNA): TGTGCCAGCAGCCCGGACAGTCAGCCCCAGCATTTT.